The rows below give T cell receptor beta chains drawn from one sample of a study of OX40 agonist ivuxolimab in advanced cancers. Sequenced by immunoSEQ multiplex PCR; TCRdb stores in-frame clones only, minus some. The profile shows about 80,000 clones, around nine tenths of them singletons. This material consisted of CD4+ or CD8+ T cells sorted from blood, taken in a trial of the OX40 agonist ivuxolimab. The receptors here all came from an adult with an advanced solid tumor such as melanoma, head and neck, liver or kidney cancer. Each CDR3 is given with its conserved first and last residue. The order of the fields is D gene, J gene, clone size, V gene, CDR3 DNA, CDR3 protein. A D gene is named only where the DNA matches it firmly. Size tells how often a clone was seen (once, few, many) or the class of an expanded clone, and some rows leave it out.

-	TRBJ2-3	-	TRBV11-3	TGTGCCAGCAGCTTAGGACAGGGGAGGGGTACAGATACGCAGTATTTT	CASSLGQGRGTDTQYF
-	TRBJ1-2	-	TRBV7-2	TGTGCCAGCAGCTTAGTCCTATACTATGGCTACACCTTC	CASSLVLYYGYTF
-	TRBJ2-2	once	TRBV5-1	TGCGCCAGCAGAGGGGTGGACACCGGGGAGCTGTTTTTT	CASRGVDTGELFF
-	TRBJ2-3	-	TRBV11-3	TGTGCCAGCAGCCATGGGCGAAATACGCAGTATTTT	CASSHGRNTQYF
-	TRBJ2-2	-	TRBV7-8	TGTGCCAGCCAGGTGGACGGATCTAAAAGCGGGGAGCTGTTTTTT	CASQVDGSKSGELFF
TRBD1	TRBJ2-7	-	TRBV2	TGTGCCAGCACCCCCCCCACAGGGGGGCGGACCGAGCAGTACTTC	CASTPPTGGRTEQYF
-	TRBJ1-2	-	TRBV9	TGTGCCAGCAGCGTAGCTCTCGGTGGCTACACCTTC	CASSVALGGYTF
TRBD2	TRBJ2-5	-	TRBV11-3	TGTGCCAGCAGCTCTTCTAGCGGGAGGGTTGAGACCCAGTACTTC	CASSSSSGRVETQYF
TRBD2	TRBJ2-5	-	TRBV30	TGTGCCTGGAGTGTAGCGGGAGGTCGAGAGACCCAGTACTTC	CAWSVAGGRETQYF
-	TRBJ1-2	-	TRBV15	TGTGCCACCAGCAGCAGGGGATTGCGTGGCTACACCTTC	CATSSRGLRGYTF
-	TRBJ1-4	-	TRBV4-1	TGCGCCAGCAGCCAAGAAGGTAGCCGGGGACGCGAAAAACTGTTTTTT	CASSQEGSRGREKLFF
-	TRBJ1-1	-	TRBV6-5	TGTGCCAGCAGTTACTCATCCGCGGGGAGAGCTTTCTTT	CASSYSSAGRAFF
TRBD1	TRBJ1-1	-	TRBV19	TGTGCCAGTAACACAGGGGGCCGGGGCACTGAAGCTTTCTTT	CASNTGGRGTEAFF
TRBD2	TRBJ2-2	-	TRBV28	TGTGCCAGCAGTTTAAGTGTGGCGGGAGCCCGGAACACCGGGGAGCTGTTTTTT	CASSLSVAGARNTGELFF
-	TRBJ2-5	-	TRBV7-9	TGTGCCAGCAGCTTAACGTTGGTTGAGACCCAGTACTTC	CASSLTLVETQYF
-	TRBJ2-5	once	TRBV7-8	TGTGCCAGCAGCTTAGAGGAGGTGTCAGTTGGGACCCAGTACTTC	CASSLEEVSVGTQYF
-	TRBJ1-1	-	TRBV14	TGTGCCAGCAGCCAAAGTTCCATTACAGCTTTCTTT	CASSQSSITAFF
-	TRBJ1-2	-	TRBV6-5	TGTGCCAGCACTGAGGGAGGGCGGCCTGGCTACACCTTC	CASTEGGRPGYTF
-	TRBJ1-5	-	TRBV6-1	TGTGCCAGCAGTGAAAGCCCCGCCGAAGCCGGTCAGCCCCAGCATTTT	CASSESPAEAGQPQHF
TRBD2	TRBJ2-7	-	TRBV28	TGTGCCAGCAGTTTCCCTAGCGGGACAGCCCACGAGCAGTACTTC	CASSFPSGTAHEQYF
-	TRBJ2-5	-	TRBV2	TGTGCCAGCAGTCCTGGGACTGGGGAAGAGACCCAGTACTTC	CASSPGTGEETQYF
TRBD2	TRBJ2-1	-	TRBV5-6	TGTGCCAGCAGCTTGTATGGCGCGGGAGGCAACAACGAGCAGTTCTTC	CASSLYGAGGNNEQFF
-	TRBJ1-1	-	TRBV28	TGTGCCAGCAGTCCTCCCGGGATCGCTGAAGCTTTCTTT	CASSPPGIAEAFF
-	TRBJ2-2	-	TRBV6-6	TGTGCCAGCAGTTCAATCCGGGCGGTAACCGGGGAGCTGTTTTTT	CASSSIRAVTGELFF